One T cell receptor beta chain is described in this entry. Its antigen remains unknown. Data came from immunoSEQ multiplex PCR; TCRdb stores just in-frame clones and leaves some out. The repertoire holds roughly 590,000 clones, with nearly 97% as singletons. Positively selected for CCR7, the CD45RO-negative cells used as naive CD8 cells excluded terminally differentiated effector memory CD45RA+ cells. This sample stems from a study of shared clonotypes between healthy human individuals. Whole-study results and caveats: Shared clonotypes: about 4.6% naive CD4, roughly 3.5% naive CD8, around 2.4% memory CD4, under 0.45% memory CD8.

The sequence derives from a woman aged 25 to 39 in good health. The sequencing sample was made of naive CD8+ T cells sorted from blood.

The CDR3 nucleotides are TGTGCCAGCAGCCCCACGACTAGCGGCATTTCCTACAATGAGCAGTTCTTC. This codes for CASSPTTSGISYNEQFF. The chain links TRBV7-6 to TRBJ2-1; 9 bases are shared with TRBD2. The ends lost 5 bases at V and 1 base at J; junction bases unmatched: 9. The CDR3 is 17 residues long. Germline V gene lookup returns CDR1 SGHVS and CDR2 FNYEAQ.